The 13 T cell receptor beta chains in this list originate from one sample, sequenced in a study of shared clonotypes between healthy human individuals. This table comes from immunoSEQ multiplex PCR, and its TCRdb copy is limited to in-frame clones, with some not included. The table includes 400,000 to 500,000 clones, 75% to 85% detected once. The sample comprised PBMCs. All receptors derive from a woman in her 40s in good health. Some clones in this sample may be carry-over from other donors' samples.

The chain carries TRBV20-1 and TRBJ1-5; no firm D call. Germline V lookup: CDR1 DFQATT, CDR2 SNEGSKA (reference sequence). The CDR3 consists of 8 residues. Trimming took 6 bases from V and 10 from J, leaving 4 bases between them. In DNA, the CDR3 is TGCAGTGCAACTCCCCAGCATTTT. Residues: CSATPQHF.

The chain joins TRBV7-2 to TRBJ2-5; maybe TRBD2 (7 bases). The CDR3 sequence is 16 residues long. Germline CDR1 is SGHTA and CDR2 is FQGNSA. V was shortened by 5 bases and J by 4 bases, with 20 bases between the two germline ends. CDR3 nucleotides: TGTGCCAGCAGCCCGAGAGGGGGAGGGCCGGGAGAGACCCAGTACTTC. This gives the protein CASSPRGGGPGETQYF.

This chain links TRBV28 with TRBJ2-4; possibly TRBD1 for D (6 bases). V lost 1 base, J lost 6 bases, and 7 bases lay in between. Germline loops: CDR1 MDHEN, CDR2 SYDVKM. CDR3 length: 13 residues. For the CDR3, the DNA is TGTGCCAGCAGTTTATCGGACAGAAACATTCAGTACTTC. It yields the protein CASSLSDRNIQYF.

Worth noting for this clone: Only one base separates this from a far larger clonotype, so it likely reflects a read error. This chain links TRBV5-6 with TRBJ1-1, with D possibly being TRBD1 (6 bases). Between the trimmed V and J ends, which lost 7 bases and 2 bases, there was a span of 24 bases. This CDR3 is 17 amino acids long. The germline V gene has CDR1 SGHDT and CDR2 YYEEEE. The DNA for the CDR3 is TGTGCCAGCCACTATGTGACAGGTTTACTTGATAACACTGAAGCTTTCTTT. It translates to CASHYVTGLLDNTEAFF.

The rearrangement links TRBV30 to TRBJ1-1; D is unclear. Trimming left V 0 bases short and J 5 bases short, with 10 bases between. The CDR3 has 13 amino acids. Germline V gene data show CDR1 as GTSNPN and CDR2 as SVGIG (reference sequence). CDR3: CAWSVARRTEAFF. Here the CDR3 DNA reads TGTGCCTGGAGTGTCGCCCGCCGGACTGAAGCTTTCTTT. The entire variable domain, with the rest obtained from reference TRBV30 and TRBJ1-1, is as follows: SQTIHQWPATLVQPVGSPLSLECTVEGTSNPNLYWYRQAAGRGLQLLFYSVGIGQISSEVPQNLSASRPQDRQFILSSKKLLLSDSGFYLCAWSVARRTEAFFGQGTRLTVV.

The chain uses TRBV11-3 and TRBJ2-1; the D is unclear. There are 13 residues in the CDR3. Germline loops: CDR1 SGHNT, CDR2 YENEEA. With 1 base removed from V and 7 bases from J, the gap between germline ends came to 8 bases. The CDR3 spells CASSLGDGNEQFF. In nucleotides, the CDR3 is TGTGCCAGCAGCTTAGGCGACGGAAATGAGCAGTTCTTC.

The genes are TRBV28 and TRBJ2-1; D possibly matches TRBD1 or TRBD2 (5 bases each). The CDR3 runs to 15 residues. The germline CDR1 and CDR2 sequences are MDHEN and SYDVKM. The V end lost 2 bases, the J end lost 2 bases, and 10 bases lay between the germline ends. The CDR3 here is CASSLGGFTYNEQFF. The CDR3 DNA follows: TGTGCCAGCAGTTTAGGGGGTTTCACCTACAATGAGCAGTTCTTC.

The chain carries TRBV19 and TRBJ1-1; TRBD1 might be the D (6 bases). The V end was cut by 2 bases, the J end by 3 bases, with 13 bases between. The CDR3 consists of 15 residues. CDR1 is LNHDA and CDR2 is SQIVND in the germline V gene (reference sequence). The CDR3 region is CASSISWRGDTEAFF. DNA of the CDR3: TGTGCCAGTAGTATAAGTTGGAGGGGGGACACTGAAGCTTTCTTT.

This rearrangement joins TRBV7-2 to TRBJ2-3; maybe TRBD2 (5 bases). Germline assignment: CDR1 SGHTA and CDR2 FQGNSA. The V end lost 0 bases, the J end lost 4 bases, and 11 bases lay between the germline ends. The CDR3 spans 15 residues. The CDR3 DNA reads TGTGCCAGCAGCTTAGCGGGAGTGGCCTCAGATACGCAGTATTTT. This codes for CASSLAGVASDTQYF.

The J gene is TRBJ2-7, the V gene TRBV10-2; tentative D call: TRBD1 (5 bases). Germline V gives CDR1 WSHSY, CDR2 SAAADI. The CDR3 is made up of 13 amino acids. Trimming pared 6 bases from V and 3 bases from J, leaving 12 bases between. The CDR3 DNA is TGCGCCAGCAGCCCTGCAGGGATCTACGAGCAGTACTTC. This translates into CASSPAGIYEQYF.

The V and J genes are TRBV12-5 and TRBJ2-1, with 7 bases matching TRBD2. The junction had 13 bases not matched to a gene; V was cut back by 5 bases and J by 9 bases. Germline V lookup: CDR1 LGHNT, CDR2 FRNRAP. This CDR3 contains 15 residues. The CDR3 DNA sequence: TGTGCTAGTGGTCGCTTAGCGGGCACCGGGGGTGAGCAGTTCTTC. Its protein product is CASGRLAGTGGEQFF.

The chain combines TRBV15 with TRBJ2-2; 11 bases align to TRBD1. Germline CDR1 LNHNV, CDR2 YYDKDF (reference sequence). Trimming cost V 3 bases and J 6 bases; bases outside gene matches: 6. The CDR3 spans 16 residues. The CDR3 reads CATSSSDRGPAGELFF. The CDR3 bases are TGTGCCACCAGCAGCTCGGACAGGGGGCCCGCCGGGGAGCTGTTTTTT.

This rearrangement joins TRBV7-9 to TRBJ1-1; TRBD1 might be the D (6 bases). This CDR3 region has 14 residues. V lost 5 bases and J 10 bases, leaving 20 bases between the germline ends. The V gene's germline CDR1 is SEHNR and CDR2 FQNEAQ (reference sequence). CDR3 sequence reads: CASSDQRTGSRAFF. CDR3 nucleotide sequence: TGTGCCAGCAGCGACCAAAGAACAGGGTCTAGAGCTTTCTTT. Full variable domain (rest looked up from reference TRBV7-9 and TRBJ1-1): DTGVSQNPRHKITKRGQNVTFRCDPISEHNRLYWYRQTLGQGPEFLTYFQNEAQLEKSRLLSDRFSAERPKGSFSTLEIQRTEQGDSAMYLCASSDQRTGSRAFFGQGTRLTVV.